This T cell receptor beta chain was sequenced in a study of blood T cell repertoires in COVID-19. Study information: Both acute and convalescent COVID-19 samples were obtained from the United States, Italy and Spain. In each case, the material was cDNA or gDNA derived from T cells, B-cell-depleted T cells, or PBMCs.

V was cut by 5 bases and J by 8 bases, with 15 bases left in between. The CDR3 runs 13 residues. Per germline, CDR1 SEHNR and CDR2 FQNEAQ (reference sequence). The table came from immunoSEQ multiplex PCR; TCRdb's copy has only in-frame clones and leaves some out. The sample carries around 190,000 clones, 75% to 85% recorded once. The sequenced material came from peripheral blood. V and J are TRBV7-9 and TRBJ1-1; D not certain. This clonotype was sampled from a human donor in a cohort sampled during active COVID-19. The CDR3 coding sequence is TGTGCCAGCAGCCTACCGACCGGGTTCGAAGCTTTCTTT. It specifies CASSLPTGFEAFF.